Reported below is one T cell receptor beta chain. The antigen it recognizes is unknown. Base qualities are not provided; no much larger clone lies one nucleotide away. Each collaborating institution followed its own protocols to collect whole blood in K2EDTA tubes. For TCRbeta analysis, collaborators shipped samples in one of three forms: frozen whole blood, isolated PBMCs, or DNA extracted from either of those sample types. The CDR3 contains 15 residues, cysteine and phenylalanine counted. Only CDR3 DNA remains: 45 bases, in frame from the first base. V and J lose 0 bases and 5 bases, and a span of 14 bases separates them. For CDR1 and CDR2, the germline V gene lists SGHRS and YFSETQ. The data belong to a study of blood T cell repertoires in COVID-19 (dated by TCRdb to 2020 to 2022). Background on the whole study: Samples covering the acute and convalescent phases of COVID-19 were provided by collaborators in the United States, Italy and Spain. The prospective study material was composed of cDNA or gDNA derived from T cells, B-cell-depleted T cells, or PBMCs. A de-identified subject ID, COVID-19 status, age in years and sex were almost always included in the sample metadata. Samples came from the ongoing ImmuneRACE study (first 160 participants) plus 1,254 subjects from 6 global collaborators. Where HLA class I and class II types were available, the types were taken from metadata supplied by the sample provider, not from assay-based typing. The repertoires were released in a freely available public database intended as a resource for research on the immune response to SARS-CoV-2. Subjects who had been exposed to COVID-19, were actively infected with it, or had recovered from it provided the deeply sampled blood TCRbeta repertoires that made up the dataset. Study-level results and caveats: The quantity of clinical and demographic metadata differed by source and by participant and was supplied without curation.

TCRbeta CDR3 regions were amplified from genomic DNA using the immunoSEQ Assay, a bias-controlled multiplex PCR. The authors processed their data as follows. The number of nucleated cells in each sample was estimated from the amplification of reference gene primers within the assay. To quantify the absolute abundance of each unique TCRbeta CDR3 rearrangement, sequence reads were collapsed and filtered. For each sample, productive Simpson clonality was calculated by taking the square root of Simpson's diversity index across productive rearrangements. In TCRdb, the immuneACCESS table is reduced to in-frame sequences with V and J assigned. These tables do not hold every clone; where another copy was compared, an unresolved V gene accounts for under half, and the others remain unexplained. That table is the source of V, J and clone size, and D and trimming were worked out from the DNA. This sample lists around 140,000 clones; around 87% were detected once. About 2% of the sample comes from the top ten.

The sequence links TRBV5-1 to TRBJ2-5; tentative D gene TRBD2, with 6 bases matching. The source material was peripheral blood. The source of this sequence is a man aged 70-80 years with active COVID-19. CDR3 reads: CASSLVASEGETQYF. The nucleotide sequence reads TGCGCCAGCAGCTTGGTGGCTAGCGAAGGGGAGACCCAGTACTTC.